This T cell receptor (beta chain) was recovered during a study of beta chain features in type 1 diabetes. General study points: Patients with Type 1 diabetes showed moderately but significantly shorter TCRB CDR3s in all four CD4+ subsets.

Via CD45RO/CCR7/CD25/CD127/CD95/CD27, cells of the CD4+ naive, central memory, regulatory and stem cell-like memory subsets were sorted. A few counts support this clone. What it recognizes is unknown. Every isolated RNA sample was fully reverse transcribed, so sequencing captured expressed TCRB transcripts. The protocol was immunoSEQ multiplex PCR, while the TCRdb copy is restricted to in-frame clones and leaves out a portion. The sample yields 300,000 to 400,000 clones, 9.3% seen once. Deletions cut 2 bases from V and 4 bases from J, with 11 bases between. Germline V CDR1 and CDR2: SEHNR, FQNEAQ (reference sequence). CDR3 length: 14 residues.

This receptor was taken from a man aged 25-45 years with type 1 diabetes. The V and J genes are TRBV7-9 and TRBJ1-1; no definite D call. Sequenced input: central memory CD4+ T cells from blood. The CDR3 sequence: CASSLQNEGTEAFF. The CDR3 bases are TGTGCCAGCAGCTTACAAAATGAAGGCACTGAAGCTTTCTTT.